The entry below describes one T cell receptor (beta chain). The target antigen is unknown. The CDR3 runs to 13 residues. Trimming removed 8 bases at V and 1 base at J, with 8 bases between. Germline CDR1 MNHNS, CDR2 SASEGT. Clones were read by immunoSEQ multiplex PCR, and TCRdb kept only the in-frame ones, dropping some. Of 140,000 to 150,000 clones listed, 93% are singletons. The sample originates from a study of T cell responses to AZD1222 COVID-19 vaccine. Looking at the study overall: Pooled together were second doses at about 4 or about 12 weeks. Study-level findings and limits: Spike was spanned by vaccine-associated CD4 TCRs, which were dominant at 160-218 and 743-854.

The sample was peripheral blood, taken on day 0 of AZD1222 vaccination. The chain carries TRBV6-1 and TRBJ2-2; D uncertain. This clonotype originated in an adult in good health. The CDR3 loop reads CASVAGNTGELFF. CDR3 DNA: TGTGCCAGCGTTGCAGGGAACACCGGGGAGCTGTTTTTT.